These 21 T cell receptor beta chains were sequenced from one sample in a study of vaccination and CD4 T cells after COVID-19. The Oncomine TCR Beta short-read assay was applied to DNA of cultured CD4+ T cells. TCRdb fed the PCR reads into MiXCR, producing one record per CDR3 protein. The sample contains over 10,000 distinct CDR3 sequences, roughly 56% of which appear only once. Their antigens are not known. Described treatment: approximately nine-day PBMC culture with coronavirus spike peptide pools or control peptides (ViraFEST assay). Input material: CD4+ T cells from blood, cultured in vitro. The receptors were sampled from a human donor who had recovered from COVID-19.

CDR3 coding DNA: TGCGCCAGCAGCCCGACAAGCTCTCTCTATGGCTACACCTTC. Residues: CASSPTSSLYGYTF. This chain links TRBV5-1 with TRBJ1-2; no clear D gene. This CDR3 contains 14 residues. V shed 4 bases and J shed 4 bases, with 14 bases lying between them. Germline CDR1 and CDR2: SGHRS and YFSETQ.

This clonotype showed up just a few times. V gene TRBV6-1 combines with J gene TRBJ1-5; D is unresolved. Deletions cut 6 bases from V and 3 bases from J, with 12 bases between. The CDR3 has 14 amino acids. Germline V gives CDR1 MNHNS, CDR2 SASEGT. DNA of the CDR3: TGTGCCAGCAGCCGAAATCGGGCCAATCAGCCCCAGCATTTT. Amino acids: CASSRNRANQPQHF.

V gene TRBV4-2 combines with J gene TRBJ2-7, with 13 bases aligning to TRBD2. The V segment lost 4 bases and the J segment 6 bases; nucleotides outside the gene matches: 15. This CDR3 region has 18 residues. Per germline, CDR1 LGHNA and CDR2 YNFKEQ. The CDR3, as DNA: TGTGCCAGCAGCCGAGCAACCGGACTAGCGGGAGATCAGGGCGAGCAGTACTTC. Amino acid sequence: CASSRATGLAGDQGEQYF.

The rearrangement links TRBV6-2 or TRBV6-3 to TRBJ2-3; D gene unclear. V lost 4 bases, J lost 3 bases, and 2 bases lay in between. CDR3 length equals 11 residues. Germline CDR1 and CDR2: MNHEY and SVGEGT. The CDR3 DNA is TGTGCCAGCAGTTCTACAGATACGCAGTATTTT. Translation: CASSSTDTQYF.

The CDR3 loop is CASSADRVGLTRYTF. The CDR3 DNA reads TGTGCCAGCAGTGCCGACAGGGTAGGGCTCACGCGCTACACCTTC. V gene TRBV27 combines with J gene TRBJ1-2; 7 bases match TRBD1. CDR1 and CDR2 from the germline V gene are MNHEY and SMNVEV (reference sequence). With 5 bases clipped from V and 9 bases from J, the junction kept 15 bases outside the gene matches. The CDR3 runs 15 residues.

Remarks on this clonotype: One junction end does not reproduce the germline sequence, and a read error may be involved. The genes are TRBV18 and TRBJ2-3; 8 bases are shared with TRBD2. CDR3 length equals 13 residues. The germline V gene has CDR1 KGHSH and CDR2 LQKENI. CDR3 amino acids: CAGSPGGEDTQYF. DNA of the CDR3: TGTGCCGGCTCCCCCGGGGGGGAAGATACGCAGTATTTT. The full variable domain, rest sourced from reference TRBV18 and TRBJ2-3, is NAGVMQNPRHLVRRRGQEARLRCSPMKGHSHVYWYRQLPEEGLKFMVYLQKENIIDESGMPKERFSAEFPKEGPSILRIQQVVRGDSAAYFCAGSPGGEDTQYFGPGTRLTVL.

The chain has TRBV10-3 and TRBJ2-2, with D tentatively TRBD1 (6 bases). Germline-derived CDR1 and CDR2 are ENHRY and SYGVKD. The germline V and J ends were trimmed by 11 bases and 6 bases, with 19 bases remaining between them. The CDR3 extends over 14 amino acids. CDR3 coding DNA: TGTGCCTCTTTGAGGGCAGGGGCGCCCGGGGAGCTGTTTTTT. This translates into CASLRAGAPGELFF.

This chain links TRBV20-1 with TRBJ2-4, with D hard to call. Trimming took 0 bases from V and 7 from J, leaving 10 bases between them. The CDR3 has 13 residues. Looked up from germline, CDR1 is DFQATT and CDR2 is SNEGSKA (reference sequence). CDR3 sequence (DNA): TGCAGTGCTAGAGAGATGCAAACGAACATTCAGTACTTC. It encodes CSAREMQTNIQYF.

In this sample, this clonotype turned up a few times. In DNA form, the CDR3 reads TGTGCCAGCAGTTTACAGTGGACTGAAGCTTTCTTT. Its protein is CASSLQWTEAFF. The chain joins TRBV12-3 or TRBV12-4 to TRBJ1-1; D is undetermined. The CDR3 has 12 residues. V lost 2 bases and J lost 5, with 6 bases in between.

The chain uses TRBV7-9 and TRBJ2-1, with D hard to call. This CDR3 has 15 amino acids. CDR1 is SEHNR and CDR2 is FQNEAQ in the germline V gene (reference sequence). The germline V and J ends were trimmed by 2 bases and 1 base, with 9 bases remaining between them. CDR3: CASSLWAVSYNEQFF. The CDR3 DNA follows: TGTGCCAGCAGCTTATGGGCTGTTTCCTACAATGAGCAGTTCTTC.

CDR3 DNA sequence: TGCAGCATGTCCCAGGGGCAGGGGGCTAACTATGGCTACACCTTC. It encodes CSMSQGQGANYGYTF. The chain couples TRBV29-1 to TRBJ1-2; 7 nucleotides agree with TRBD1. The CDR3 extends over 15 amino acids. With V trimmed by 8 bases and J by 0 bases, 12 bases remained unmatched. CDR1 and CDR2 (germline): SQVTM, ANQGSEA. Filled out from reference TRBV29-1 and TRBJ1-2, the complete variable domain reads SAVISQKPSRDICQRGTSLTIQCQVDSQVTMMFWYRQQPGQSLTLIATANQGSEATYESGFVIDKFPISRPNLTFSTLTVSNMSPEDSSIYLCSMSQGQGANYGYTFGSGTRLTVV.

This clonotype was seen only a few times. The J gene is TRBJ2-2, the V gene TRBV6-5; 7 bases map to TRBD1. This CDR3 spans 17 amino acids. With V trimmed by 2 bases and J by 1 base, 7 bases remained unmatched. Germline V gives CDR1 MNHEY, CDR2 SVGAGI. Written as DNA, the CDR3 is TGTGCCAGCAGTTACGAGAGGGGGCGAGAGAACACCGGGGAGCTGTTTTTT. This gives the protein CASSYERGRENTGELFF.

The genes are TRBV5-4 and TRBJ1-2; D is ambiguous. Trimming stripped 0 bases from V and 5 bases from J, with 11 bases between. The length of the CDR3 is 14 residues. Germline V CDR1 and CDR2: SGHNT, YYREEE (reference sequence). In DNA form, the CDR3 reads TGTGCCAGCAGCTTGGCTTATAGGTTTTATGGCTACACCTTC. This translates into CASSLAYRFYGYTF.

The gene calls are TRBV5-1 and TRBJ1-1; maybe TRBD1 (6 bases). The germline V gene has CDR1 SGHRS and CDR2 YFSETQ. The CDR3 length is 16 residues. V was clipped by 0 bases and J by 5 bases, with 17 bases between them. The CDR3 DNA is TGCGCCAGCAGCTTGGCCAGGGGCGCGGGTGGAACTGAAGCTTTCTTT. Its translation is CASSLARGAGGTEAFF.

This clonotype was seen only once. This chain uses TRBV30 with TRBJ2-4; a possible D gene is TRBD1 (5 bases). The V end was cut by 4 bases, the J end by 5 bases, with 9 bases between. The length of the CDR3 is 12 residues. Per germline, CDR1 GTSNPN and CDR2 SVGIG (reference sequence). The CDR3 loop reads CAWIGAENIQYF. For the CDR3, the DNA is TGTGCCTGGATAGGGGCGGAAAACATTCAGTACTTC.

This clonotype was detected a few times. The rearrangement links TRBV3-1 to TRBJ2-2, with D perhaps matching TRBD2 (6 bases). This CDR3 has 16 residues. V lost 2 bases to trimming and J lost 4 bases, with 14 bases between them. The germline gives CDR1 LGHDT, CDR2 YNNKEL (reference sequence). CDR3 DNA sequence: TGTGCCAGCAGCCAACATTCCAGCGGGCGCACCGGGGAGCTGTTTTTT. It encodes CASSQHSSGRTGELFF.

The chain employs TRBV5-1 and TRBJ1-6; D may be TRBD1 (6 bases). V was pared by 2 bases and J by 8 bases, with 11 bases between. Germline V gene sequence: CDR1 SGHRS, CDR2 YFSETQ. The length of the CDR3 is 14 residues. CDR3 protein: CASSFEQGDSPLHF. In nucleotides, the CDR3 is TGCGCCAGCAGCTTTGAACAGGGCGATTCACCCCTCCACTTT.

The chain is built from TRBV20-1 and TRBJ2-1; D gene ambiguous. The CDR3 has 15 residues. V gave up 4 bases and J gave up 2 bases, with 15 bases separating them. The germline V gene encodes CDR1 DFQATT and CDR2 SNEGSKA (reference sequence). As DNA, the CDR3 is TGCAGTGCTACCCCATTGAGTGGGGCCTACAATGAGCAGTTCTTC. Translation: CSATPLSGAYNEQFF.

The gene calls are TRBV6-1 and TRBJ1-1, with D unresolved. The length of the CDR3 is 14 residues. The V gene lost 7 bases and the J gene lost 0 bases, with 12 bases spanning the gap. Germline V gene sequence: CDR1 MNHNS, CDR2 SASEGT. In DNA, the CDR3 is TGTGCCAGCATTTTAGTGGGCCTGAACACTGAAGCTTTCTTT. This sequence encodes CASILVGLNTEAFF.

The chain couples TRBV7-3 to TRBJ1-1; a possible D gene is TRBD1 (6 bases). The germline gives CDR1 SGHTA, CDR2 FQGTGA. The V and J ends lost 1 base and 7 bases respectively, with 13 bases between them. CDR3 length: 14 amino acids. The CDR3 reads CASSLNGGPNEAFF. CDR3 DNA: TGTGCCAGCAGCTTAAACGGGGGGCCGAATGAAGCTTTCTTT.

This chain joins TRBV7-9 and TRBJ1-1; D is ambiguous. Germline V gene lookup returns CDR1 SEHNR and CDR2 FQNEAQ (reference sequence). This CDR3 has 14 residues. V gave up 2 bases and J gave up 0 bases, with 7 bases separating them. The CDR3 DNA is TGTGCCAGCAGCTTAATGCAAATGAACACTGAAGCTTTCTTT. Protein sequence: CASSLMQMNTEAFF.